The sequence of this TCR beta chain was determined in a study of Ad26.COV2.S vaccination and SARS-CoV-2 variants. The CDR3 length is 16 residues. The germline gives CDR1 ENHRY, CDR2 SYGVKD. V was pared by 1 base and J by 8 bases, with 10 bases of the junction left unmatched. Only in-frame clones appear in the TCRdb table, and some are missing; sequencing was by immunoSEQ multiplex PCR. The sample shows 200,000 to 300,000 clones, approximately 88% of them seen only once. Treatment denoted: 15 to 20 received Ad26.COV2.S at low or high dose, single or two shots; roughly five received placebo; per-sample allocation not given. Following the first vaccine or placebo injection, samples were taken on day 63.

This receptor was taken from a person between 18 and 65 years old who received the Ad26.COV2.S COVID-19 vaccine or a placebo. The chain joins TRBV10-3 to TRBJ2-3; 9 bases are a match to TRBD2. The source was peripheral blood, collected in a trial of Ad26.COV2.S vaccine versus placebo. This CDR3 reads CAISEYGSGSGATQYF. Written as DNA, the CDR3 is TGTGCCATCAGTGAGTATGGTAGCGGGAGTGGGGCTACGCAGTATTTT.